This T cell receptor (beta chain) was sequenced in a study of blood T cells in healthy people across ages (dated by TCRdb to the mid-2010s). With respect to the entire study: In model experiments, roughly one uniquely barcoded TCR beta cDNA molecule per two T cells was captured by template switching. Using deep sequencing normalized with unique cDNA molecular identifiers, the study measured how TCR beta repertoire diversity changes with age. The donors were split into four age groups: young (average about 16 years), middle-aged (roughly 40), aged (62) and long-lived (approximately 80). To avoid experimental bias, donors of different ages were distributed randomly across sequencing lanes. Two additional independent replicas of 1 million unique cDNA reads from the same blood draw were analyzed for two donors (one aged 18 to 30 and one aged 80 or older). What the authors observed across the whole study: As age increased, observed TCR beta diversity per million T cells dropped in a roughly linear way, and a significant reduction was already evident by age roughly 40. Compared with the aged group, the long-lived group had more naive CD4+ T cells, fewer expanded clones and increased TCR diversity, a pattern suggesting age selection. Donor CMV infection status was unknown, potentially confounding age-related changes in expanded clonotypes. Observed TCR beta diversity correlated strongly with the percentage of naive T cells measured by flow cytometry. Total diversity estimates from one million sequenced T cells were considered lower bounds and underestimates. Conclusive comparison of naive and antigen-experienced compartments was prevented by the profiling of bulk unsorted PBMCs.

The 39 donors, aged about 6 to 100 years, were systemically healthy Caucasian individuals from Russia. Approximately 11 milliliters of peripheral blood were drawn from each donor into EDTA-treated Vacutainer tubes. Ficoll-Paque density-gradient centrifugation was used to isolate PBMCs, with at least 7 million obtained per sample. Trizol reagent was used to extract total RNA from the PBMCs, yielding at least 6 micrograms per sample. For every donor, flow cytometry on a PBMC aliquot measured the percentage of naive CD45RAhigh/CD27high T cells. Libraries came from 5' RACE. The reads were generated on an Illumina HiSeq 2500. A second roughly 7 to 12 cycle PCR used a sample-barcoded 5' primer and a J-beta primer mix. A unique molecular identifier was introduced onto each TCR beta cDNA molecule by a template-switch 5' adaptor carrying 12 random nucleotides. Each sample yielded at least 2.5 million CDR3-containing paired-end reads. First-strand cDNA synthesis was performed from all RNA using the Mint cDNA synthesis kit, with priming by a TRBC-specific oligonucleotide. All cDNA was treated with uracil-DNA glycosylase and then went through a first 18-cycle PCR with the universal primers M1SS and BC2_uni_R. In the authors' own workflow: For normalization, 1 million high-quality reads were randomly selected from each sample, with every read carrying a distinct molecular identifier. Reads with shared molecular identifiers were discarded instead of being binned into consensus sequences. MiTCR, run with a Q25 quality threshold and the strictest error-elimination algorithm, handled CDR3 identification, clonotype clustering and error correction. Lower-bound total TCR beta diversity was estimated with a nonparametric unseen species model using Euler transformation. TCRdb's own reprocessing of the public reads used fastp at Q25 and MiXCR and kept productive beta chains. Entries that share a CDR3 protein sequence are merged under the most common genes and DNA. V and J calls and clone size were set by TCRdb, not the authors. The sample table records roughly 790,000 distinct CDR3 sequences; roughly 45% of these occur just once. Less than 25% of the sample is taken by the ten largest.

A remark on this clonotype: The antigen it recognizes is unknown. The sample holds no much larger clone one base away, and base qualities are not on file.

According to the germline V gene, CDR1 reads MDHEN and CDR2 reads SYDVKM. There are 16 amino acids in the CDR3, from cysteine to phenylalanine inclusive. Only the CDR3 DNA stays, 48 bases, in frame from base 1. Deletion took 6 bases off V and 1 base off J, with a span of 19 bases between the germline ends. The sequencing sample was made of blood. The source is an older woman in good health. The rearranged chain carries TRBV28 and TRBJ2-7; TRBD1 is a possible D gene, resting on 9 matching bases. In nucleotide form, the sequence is TGTGCCAGCAGCACGGCGGGGGGACAGGGATCCTACGAGCAGTACTTC. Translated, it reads CASSTAGGQGSYEQYF.